This is a list of T cell receptor beta chains from one sample in a study of regulatory T cells in long-lasting Graves disease. A single record per CDR3 protein comes from TCRdb applying MiXCR to the multiplex PCR reads. This sample yields around 450,000 distinct CDR3 sequences, of which about 22% are seen a single time; 7.1% belongs to the top ten. Sequencing used peripheral blood mononuclear cells (PBMCs), obtained when the disease was refractory, from a patient treated with antithyroid drugs. These receptors all come from a female donor with Graves disease. Each CDR3 is given with its conserved first and last residue. The order of the fields is V gene, D gene, clone size, J gene, CDR3 DNA, CDR3 protein. A D gene is named only where the DNA matches it firmly. Size is omitted from some rows. Given values are once, few, many or a class for expanded clones.

TRBV2	TRBD2	many	TRBJ2-5	TGTGCCAGCAGTGAAGGGGGACTAGCGGGGGGCTCATGGACCCAGTACTTC	CASSEGGLAGGSWTQYF
TRBV12-3/TRBV12-4	.	.	TRBJ1-5	TGTGCCAGCAGTCCTTCGGTGAGGGCGGGGGATCAGCCCCAGCATTTT	CASSPSVRAGDQPQHF
TRBV7-9	.	.	TRBJ1-1	TGTGCCAGCAGCCGCATTGGGGGAGGGTACGGCACTGAAGCTTTCTTT	CASSRIGGGYGTEAFF
TRBV10-3	TRBD1	.	TRBJ1-1	TGTGCCATCATCCCGGGACAGGGGACGGTGACTGAAGCTTTCTTT	CAIIPGQGTVTEAFF
TRBV20-1	TRBD2	many	TRBJ2-7	TGCAGTGCTTCAGGACTAGCGGGAATCTACGAGCAGTACTTC	CSASGLAGIYEQYF
TRBV6-5	.	.	TRBJ2-2	TGTGCCAGCAGTTCTTCAGGGGCGAGTATTAGGGCCGGGGAGCTGGTTTTT	CASSSSGASIRAGELVF
TRBV11-3	.	.	TRBJ2-3	TGTGCCAGCAGCTTAGAGCAGGCGGATACGCAGTATTTT	CASSLEQADTQYF
TRBV24-1	.	.	TRBJ2-5	TGTGCCACCAGTGACCCTCCTGGAACCCAGGGAAGAAGGTCGGAGACCCAGTACTTC	CATSDPPGTQGRRSETQYF
TRBV7-7	TRBD2	few	TRBJ2-2	TGTGCTAGCAGCTTAGCGACGCGGGAGGGTTCGGACACCGGGGAGCTGTTTTTT	CASSLATREGSDTGELFF
TRBV20-1	TRBD1	.	TRBJ2-5	TGCAGTGCTACAGATGAACCGGGACAGGGACGAGAGACCCAGTACTTC	CSATDEPGQGRETQYF
TRBV6-5	.	once	TRBJ1-2	TGTGCCAGCAGTTACGTGGGGACGGCTTATGGCTACACCTTC	CASSYVGTAYGYTF
TRBV12-3/TRBV12-4	.	many	TRBJ1-2	TGTGCCAGCAGTTTCAGGAAGCGGGGCGGCTACACCTTC	CASSFRKRGGYTF
TRBV11-2	.	few	TRBJ1-1	TGTGCCAGCAGCTTAGCCGGGGGAGCTTTCTTT	CASSLAGGAFF
TRBV27	TRBD2	few	TRBJ2-7	TGTGCCAGCATGGCGGGGGGCCATAGCTCCTACGAGCAGTACTTC	CASMAGGHSSYEQYF
TRBV7-2	TRBD1	few	TRBJ1-2	TGTGCCGCGGGACAGGGCTATGGCTACACCTTC	CAAGQGYGYTF
TRBV7-2	.	.	TRBJ1-5	TGTGCCAGCAGCTTAGGTACATCCCTTTGGAATCAGCCCCAGCATTTT	CASSLGTSLWNQPQHF
TRBV6-1	.	many	TRBJ1-5	TGTGCCAGCAGTCGAACAGGGATTCTCGGGAATCAGCCCCAGCATTTT	CASSRTGILGNQPQHF
TRBV3-1	TRBD2	.	TRBJ2-7	TGTGCCAGCAGCCTCCAGGCGACTAGCCGGGAAGGCGAGCAGTACTTC	CASSLQATSREGEQYF
TRBV6-5	.	.	TRBJ1-3	TGTGCCAGCAGTTTCCTGGGGGGAAATGGAAACACCATATATTTT	CASSFLGGNGNTIYF
TRBV11-2	TRBD1	.	TRBJ2-7	TGTGCCAGCAGCTCACTCCCGGGGACAGCAGTTTCCTACGAGCAGTACTTC	CASSSLPGTAVSYEQYF
TRBV19	TRBD1	.	TRBJ1-4	TGTGCCAGCGGACAGGGACCCGAAAAACTGTTTTTT	CASGQGPEKLFF
TRBV12-3/TRBV12-4	.	many	TRBJ2-2	TGTGCCAGCAGCTTAGGGTCCGGGGAGCTGTTTTTT	CASSLGSGELFF
TRBV28	.	many	TRBJ2-7	TGTGCCAGCAGTTTGGAACTAGCTTACGAGCAGTACTTC	CASSLELAYEQYF
TRBV28	.	many	TRBJ1-5	TGTGCCAGCAGTCCAGGTGCCTCTAGCAATCAGCCCCAGCATTTT	CASSPGASSNQPQHF
TRBV20-1	.	many	TRBJ1-1	TGCAGTGCTAGTGTAGACTTCACTGAAGCTTTCTTT	CSASVDFTEAFF
TRBV7-9	.	few	TRBJ1-1	TGTGCCAGCAGTTCTCCACCCGAGGGGGCTTTCTTT	CASSSPPEGAFF
TRBV19	.	few	TRBJ1-5	TGTGCCAGTAGTATTATGGGGGCCCAAGCTCGAAGCTACCATCAGCCCCAGCATTTT	CASSIMGAQARSYHQPQHF
TRBV12-3/TRBV12-4	.	many	TRBJ1-5	TGTGCCAGCAGTTTGGAGGTTGACATAAAGGGGAATCAGCCCCAGCATTTT	CASSLEVDIKGNQPQHF
TRBV19	.	once	TRBJ2-7	TGTGCCAGTAGTATCGTGGGGGGCTCCTACGAGCAGTACTTC	CASSIVGGSYEQYF
TRBV2	TRBD1	many	TRBJ2-5	TGTGCCAGCAGTGAAGCCCGACAGGGTCAAGAGACCCAGTACTTC	CASSEARQGQETQYF
TRBV2	.	many	TRBJ1-2	TGTGCCAGCAGTGTCCTGACGGGGCTATCACGAGGCTACACCTTC	CASSVLTGLSRGYTF
TRBV19	.	few	TRBJ1-5	TGTGCCAGTATAGGGGACGGTTATAGCAATCAGCCCCAGCATTTT	CASIGDGYSNQPQHF
TRBV6-1	.	.	TRBJ1-1	TGTGCCAGCGGTAGAAACAGGCCGTTGAACACTGAAGCTTTCTTT	CASGRNRPLNTEAFF
TRBV20-1	.	many	TRBJ1-4	TGCAGTGCTATTGGCAGCCCGAATGAAAAACTGTTTTTT	CSAIGSPNEKLFF
TRBV6-1	TRBD1	many	TRBJ2-7	TGTGCCAGCAGTCCGGGGACAGGGGCGGTCTACGAGCAGTACTTC	CASSPGTGAVYEQYF
TRBV2	.	many	TRBJ2-5	TGTGCCAGCAGCGTCTCTAACTTGGGGCAGACCCAGTACTTC	CASSVSNLGQTQYF
TRBV27	.	.	TRBJ2-2	TGTGCCAGCAGATTTACAGGGGGGGCCGTAGGCACCGGGGAGCTGTTTTTT	CASRFTGGAVGTGELFF
TRBV12-3/TRBV12-4	.	many	TRBJ2-5	TGTGCCAGCACTCTCGGGGTAGGGTACCAAGAGACCCAGTACTTC	CASTLGVGYQETQYF
TRBV4-1	TRBD1	.	TRBJ1-2	TGCGCCAGCAGCCAAGCTATCGACAGGGTTAACTATGGCTACACCTTC	CASSQAIDRVNYGYTF
TRBV20-1	TRBD2	few	TRBJ2-5	TGCAGTGCCCACGGACTAGCGGGGGGTGACCAAGAGACCCAGTACTTC	CSAHGLAGGDQETQYF
TRBV15	.	many	TRBJ2-5	TGTGCCACCAGCAGAGATGTAGGGTACGAGACCCAGTACTTC	CATSRDVGYETQYF
TRBV20-1	.	few	TRBJ2-1	TGCAGTGCTAGAGACAATGAGCAGTTCTTC	CSARDNEQFF
TRBV12-3/TRBV12-4	.	many	TRBJ2-7	TGTGCCAGCAGTTTACTGGCAGGGGCCAGTAATGCGGACTTC	CASSLLAGASNADF